This record concerns one TCR beta chain sequence. Its antigen is currently unknown. The junction departs from the called germline gene at one end, perhaps through a read error. In TCRdb, the RT-PCR reads were re-called with MiXCR into one record per CDR3 protein. The sample consists of roughly 500,000 distinct CDR3 sequences, 15% to 20% of them appearing once. Germline CDR1 reads DFQATT; CDR2 reads SNEGSKA (reference sequence). The CDR3 is 16 residues long. This sample is part of a study of response to subunit inactivated influenza vaccine. Study findings and constraints: With each seasonal influenza vaccination, the authors suggested, few new T cells are recruited.

This receptor was obtained from a man between 50 and 69 years old who received an inactivated influenza vaccine. The source material was CD4+ T cells sorted from PBMCs, sampled less than 30 months after vaccination. The chain joins TRBV20-1 to TRBJ2-1; 10 positions match TRBD2. The CDR3 region is CSASSPSGGSYKEQFF. The CDR3 DNA is TGCAGTGCTAGTTCTCCTAGCGGGGGCTCCTACAAGGAGCAGTTCTTC.